This T cell receptor beta chain stems from a study of blood T cell repertoires in COVID-19. Assay: immunoSEQ multiplex PCR; the TCRdb copy retains only in-frame clones and omits some. The sample includes more than 150,000 clones, roughly 90% of them seen just once. The CDR3 extends over 14 amino acids. Germline CDR1 reads WSHSY; CDR2 reads SAAADI. Trimming removed 3 bases at V and 2 bases at J, with 8 bases between. Sample: peripheral blood. The TCR originated in a man in his fifties or sixties with acute or convalescent COVID-19. The chain joins TRBV10-2 to TRBJ1-5; tentative D call: TRBD1 (6 bases). The CDR3 DNA is TGCGCCAGCAGTGACCCAGGGGGCAATCAGCCCCAGCATTTT. The encoded protein is CASSDPGGNQPQHF.